This record concerns one TCR beta chain sequence. Antigen unknown. Isolated RNA was reverse transcribed in full, so expressed TCRB transcripts were sequenced. Produced via immunoSEQ multiplex PCR; TCRdb's table is partial and in-frame only. The data contain approximately 470,000 clones, approximately 28% of them singletons. Every participating donor gave one draw, a heparinised blood sample averaging about 100 mL. This sample is drawn from a study of beta chain features in type 1 diabetes. Findings of the study overall: Shortening of TCRB CDR3s, moderate but significant, appeared in all four CD4+ subsets of Type 1 diabetes patients.

The CDR3 covers 12 residues. Trimming stripped 8 bases from V and 5 bases from J, with 15 bases between. Germline V CDR1 and CDR2: SQVTM, ANQGSEA. The receptor's source is a man between 18 and 35 years old in good health. Input material: naive CD4+ T cells from blood. This rearrangement joins TRBV29-1 to TRBJ1-1; no reliable D call. The CDR3 DNA reads TGCAGCCTCCACGCCGGCAAGACTGAAGCTTTCTTT. Protein sequence: CSLHAGKTEAFF. Using reference TRBV29-1 and TRBJ1-1 for the parts outside the CDR3, the full variable domain is SAVISQKPSRDICQRGTSLTIQCQVDSQVTMMFWYRQQPGQSLTLIATANQGSEATYESGFVIDKFPISRPNLTFSTLTVSNMSPEDSSIYLCSLHAGKTEAFFGQGTRLTVV.